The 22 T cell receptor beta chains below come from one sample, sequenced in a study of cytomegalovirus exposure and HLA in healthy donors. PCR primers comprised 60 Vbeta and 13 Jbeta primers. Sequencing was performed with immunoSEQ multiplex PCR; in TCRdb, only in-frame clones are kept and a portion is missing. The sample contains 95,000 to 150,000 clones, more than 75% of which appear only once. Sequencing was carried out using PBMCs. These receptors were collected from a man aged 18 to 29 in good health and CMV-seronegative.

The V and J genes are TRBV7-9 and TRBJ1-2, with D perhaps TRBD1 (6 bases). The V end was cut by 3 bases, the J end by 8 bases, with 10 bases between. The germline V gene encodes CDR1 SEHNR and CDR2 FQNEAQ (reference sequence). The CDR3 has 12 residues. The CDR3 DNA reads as TGTGCCAGCAGCTTGGAAGGGGGAGGCTACACCTTC. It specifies CASSLEGGGYTF.

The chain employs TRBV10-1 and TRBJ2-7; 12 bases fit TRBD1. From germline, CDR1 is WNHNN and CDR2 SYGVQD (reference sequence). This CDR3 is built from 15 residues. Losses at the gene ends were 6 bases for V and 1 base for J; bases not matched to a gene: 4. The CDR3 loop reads CASRRDRGPSYEQYF. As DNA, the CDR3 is TGCGCCAGCAGACGGGACAGGGGGCCGTCCTACGAGCAGTACTTC.

This chain's CDR3 is CASSQDPSSYNEQFF. The DNA for the CDR3 is TGTGCCAGCAGCCAAGATCCTTCCTCCTACAATGAGCAGTTCTTC. This chain joins TRBV14 and TRBJ2-1; D gene unclear. The germline V gene has CDR1 SGHDN and CDR2 FVKESK. Trimming took 0 bases from V and 0 from J, leaving 6 bases between them. The CDR3 spans 15 residues.

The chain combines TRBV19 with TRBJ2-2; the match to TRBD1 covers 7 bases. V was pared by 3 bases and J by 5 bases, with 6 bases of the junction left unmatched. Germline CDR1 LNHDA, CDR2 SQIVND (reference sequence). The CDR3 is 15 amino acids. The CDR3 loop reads CASSIKGAWTGELFF. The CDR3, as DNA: TGTGCCAGTAGTATTAAGGGGGCGTGGACCGGGGAGCTGTTTTTT.

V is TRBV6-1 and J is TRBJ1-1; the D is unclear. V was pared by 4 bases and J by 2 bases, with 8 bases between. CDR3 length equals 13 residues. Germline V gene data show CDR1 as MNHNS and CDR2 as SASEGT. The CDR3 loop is CASSASTNTEAFF. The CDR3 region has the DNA TGTGCCAGCAGTGCGAGCACCAACACTGAAGCTTTCTTT.

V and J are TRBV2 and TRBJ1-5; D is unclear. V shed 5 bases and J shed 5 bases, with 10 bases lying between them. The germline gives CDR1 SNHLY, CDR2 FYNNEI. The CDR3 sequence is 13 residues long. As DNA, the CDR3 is TGTGCCAGCAGTACCGAACGGGATCAGCCCCAGCATTTT. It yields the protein CASSTERDQPQHF.

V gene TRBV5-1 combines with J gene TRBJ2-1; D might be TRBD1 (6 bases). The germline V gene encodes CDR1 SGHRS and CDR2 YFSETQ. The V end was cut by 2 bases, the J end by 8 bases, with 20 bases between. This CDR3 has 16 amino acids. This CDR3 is CASSLAGAGYNHEQFF. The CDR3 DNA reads TGCGCCAGCAGCTTAGCAGGGGCCGGGTATAACCATGAGCAGTTCTTC.

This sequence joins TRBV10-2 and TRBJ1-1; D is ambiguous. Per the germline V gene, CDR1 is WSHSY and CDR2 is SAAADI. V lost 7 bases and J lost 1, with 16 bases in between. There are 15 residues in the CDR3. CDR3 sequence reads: CASTNPRLTNTEAFF. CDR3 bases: TGCGCCAGCACCAACCCCCGACTGACGAACACTGAAGCTTTCTTT.

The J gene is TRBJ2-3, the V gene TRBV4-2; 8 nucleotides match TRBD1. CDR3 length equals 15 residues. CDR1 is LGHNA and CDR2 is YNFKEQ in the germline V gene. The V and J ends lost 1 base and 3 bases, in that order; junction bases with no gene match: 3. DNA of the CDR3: TGTGCCAGCAGCCAAGCGGACAGGGAGACAGATACGCAGTATTTT. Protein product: CASSQADRETDTQYF.

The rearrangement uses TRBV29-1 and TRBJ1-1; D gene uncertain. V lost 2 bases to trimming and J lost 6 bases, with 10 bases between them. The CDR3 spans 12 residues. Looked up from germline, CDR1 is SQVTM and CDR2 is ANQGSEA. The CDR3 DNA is TGCAGCGTTGAAAGCACAGCCTCTGAAGCTTTCTTT. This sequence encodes CSVESTASEAFF.

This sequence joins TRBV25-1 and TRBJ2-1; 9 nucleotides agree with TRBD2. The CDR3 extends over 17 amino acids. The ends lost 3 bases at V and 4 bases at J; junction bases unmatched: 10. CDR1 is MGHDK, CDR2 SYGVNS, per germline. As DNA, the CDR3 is TGTGCCAGCAGTGACCCCCAGCTAGCGGGGAGTTACAATGAGCAGTTCTTC. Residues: CASSDPQLAGSYNEQFF. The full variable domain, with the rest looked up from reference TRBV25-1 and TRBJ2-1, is EADIYQTPRYLVIGTGKKITLECSQTMGHDKMYWYQQDPGMELHLIHYSYGVNSTEKGDLSSESTVSRIRTEHFPLTLESARPSHTSQYLCASSDPQLAGSYNEQFFGPGTRLTVL.

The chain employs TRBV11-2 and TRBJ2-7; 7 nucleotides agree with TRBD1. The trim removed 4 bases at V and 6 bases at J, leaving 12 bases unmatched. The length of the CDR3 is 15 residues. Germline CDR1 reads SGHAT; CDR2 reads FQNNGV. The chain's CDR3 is CASSSMGQKKIEQYF. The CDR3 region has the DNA TGTGCCAGCAGCTCGATGGGACAGAAAAAAATCGAGCAGTACTTC. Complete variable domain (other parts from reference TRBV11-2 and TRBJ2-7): EAGVAQSPRYKIIEKRQSVAFWCNPISGHATLYWYQQILGQGPKLLIQFQNNGVVDDSQLPKDRFSAERLKGVDSTLKIQPAKLEDSAVYLCASSSMGQKKIEQYFGPGTRLTVT.

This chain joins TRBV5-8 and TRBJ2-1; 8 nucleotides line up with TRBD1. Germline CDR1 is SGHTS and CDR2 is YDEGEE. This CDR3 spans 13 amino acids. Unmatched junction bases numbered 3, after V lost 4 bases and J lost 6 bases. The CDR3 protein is CASSPDRGNEQFF. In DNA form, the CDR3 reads TGTGCCAGCAGCCCCGACAGGGGCAATGAGCAGTTCTTC.

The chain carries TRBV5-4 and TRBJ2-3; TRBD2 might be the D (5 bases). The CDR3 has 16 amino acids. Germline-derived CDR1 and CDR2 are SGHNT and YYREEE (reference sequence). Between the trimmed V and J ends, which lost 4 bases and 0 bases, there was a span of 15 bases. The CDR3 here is CASSPDWVPSTDTQYF. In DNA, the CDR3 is TGTGCCAGCAGCCCGGACTGGGTTCCTAGCACAGATACGCAGTATTTT. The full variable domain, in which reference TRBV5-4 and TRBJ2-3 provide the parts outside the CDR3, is ETGVTQSPTHLIKTRGQQVTLRCSSQSGHNTVSWYQQALGQGPQFIFQYYREEENGRGNFPPRFSGLQFPNYSSELNVNALELDDSALYLCASSPDWVPSTDTQYFGPGTRLTVL.

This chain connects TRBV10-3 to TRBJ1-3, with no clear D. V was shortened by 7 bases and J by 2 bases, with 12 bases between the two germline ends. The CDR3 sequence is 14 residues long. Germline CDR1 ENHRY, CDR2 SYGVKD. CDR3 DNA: TGTGCCATCACCCCGGGTCTAGCTGGAAACACCATATATTTT. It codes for CAITPGLAGNTIYF.

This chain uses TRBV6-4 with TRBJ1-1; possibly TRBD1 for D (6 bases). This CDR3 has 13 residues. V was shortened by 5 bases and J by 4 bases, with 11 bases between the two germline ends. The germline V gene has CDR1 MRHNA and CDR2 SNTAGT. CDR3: CASSLETGTEAFF. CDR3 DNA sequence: TGTGCCAGCAGTCTGGAGACAGGCACTGAAGCTTTCTTT.

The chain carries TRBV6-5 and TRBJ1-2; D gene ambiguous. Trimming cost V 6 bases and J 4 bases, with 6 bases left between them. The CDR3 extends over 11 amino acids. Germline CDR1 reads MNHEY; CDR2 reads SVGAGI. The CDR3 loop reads CASSRGYGYTF. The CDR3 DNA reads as TGTGCCAGCAGCCGGGGCTATGGCTACACCTTC.

CDR3 sequence reads: CASSPVGQPRSDTEAFF. The CDR3 nucleotides are TGTGCCAGCTCACCAGTCGGACAGCCCCGGTCTGACACTGAAGCTTTCTTT. The V call is TRBV18, the J call TRBJ1-1, with a tentative D call TRBD1 (6 bases). CDR3 length equals 17 residues. V was pared by 2 bases and J by 3 bases, with 19 bases between. Per germline, CDR1 KGHSH and CDR2 LQKENI.

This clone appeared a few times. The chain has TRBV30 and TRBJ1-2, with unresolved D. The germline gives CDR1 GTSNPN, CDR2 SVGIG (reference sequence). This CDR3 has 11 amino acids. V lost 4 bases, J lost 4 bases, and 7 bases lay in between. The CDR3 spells CAWNLSYGYTF. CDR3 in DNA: TGTGCCTGGAACCTCAGCTATGGCTACACCTTC.

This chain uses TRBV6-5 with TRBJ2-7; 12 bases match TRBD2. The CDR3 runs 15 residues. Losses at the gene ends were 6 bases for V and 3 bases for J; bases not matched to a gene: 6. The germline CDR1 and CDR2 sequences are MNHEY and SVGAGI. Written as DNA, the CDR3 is TGTGCCAGCAGACCGGCACTAGCGGGGGGCTACGAGCAGTACTTC. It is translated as CASRPALAGGYEQYF.

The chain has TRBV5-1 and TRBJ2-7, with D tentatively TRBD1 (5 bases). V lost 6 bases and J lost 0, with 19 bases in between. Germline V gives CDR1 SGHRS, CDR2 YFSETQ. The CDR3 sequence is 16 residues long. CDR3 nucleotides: TGCGCCAGCAACCCCTTCTTACGACAGAGCTCCTACGAGCAGTACTTC. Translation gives CASNPFLRQSSYEQYF.

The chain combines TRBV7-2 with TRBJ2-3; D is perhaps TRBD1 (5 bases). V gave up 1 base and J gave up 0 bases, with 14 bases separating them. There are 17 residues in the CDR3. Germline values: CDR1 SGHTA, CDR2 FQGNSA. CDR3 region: CASSLGGGAGSTDTQYF. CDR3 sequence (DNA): TGTGCCAGCAGCTTAGGGGGTGGGGCCGGAAGCACAGATACGCAGTATTTT.